The 21 T cell receptor beta chains listed next were all sequenced from one sample in a study of OX40 agonist ivuxolimab in advanced cancers. Sequenced by immunoSEQ multiplex PCR; TCRdb stores in-frame clones only, minus some. The table has about 60,000 clones, about 88% seen once; the top ten hold 0.55%. Here the sequenced sample was CD4+ or CD8+ T cells sorted from blood, taken in a trial of the OX40 agonist ivuxolimab. These receptors came from an adult with an advanced solid tumor such as melanoma, head and neck, liver or kidney cancer.

This clone was counted once. The CDR3 here is CASSTGTGVLYGYTF. Written as DNA, the CDR3 is TGTGCCAGCAGCACAGGAACAGGGGTCCTATATGGCTACACCTTC. The rearrangement joins TRBV7-2 to TRBJ1-2, with 7 positions matching TRBD1. V lost 5 bases, J lost 5 bases, and 11 bases stayed unmatched. The CDR3 is 15 amino acids. The germline gives CDR1 SGHTA, CDR2 FQGNSA.

The chain recombines TRBV28 with TRBJ2-5; 7 bases map to TRBD1. J was trimmed by 6 bases and V by 6 bases; bases with no gene match: 13. The CDR3 is 15 residues long. Germline CDR1 and CDR2: MDHEN and SYDVKM. The CDR3 loop reads CASSRAETGKKTQYF. CDR3 DNA: TGTGCCAGCAGCCGAGCCGAGACAGGGAAAAAGACCCAGTACTTC.

This chain links TRBV5-8 with TRBJ2-3, with D perhaps TRBD1 or TRBD2 (5 bases each). This CDR3 is built from 16 residues. Trimming took off 4 bases at V and 0 bases at J, with 15 bases between the two ends. The V gene's germline CDR1 is SGHTS and CDR2 YDEGEE. CDR3 sequence reads: CASSPGTAPSTDTQYF. The CDR3 DNA reads TGTGCCAGCAGCCCCGGGACGGCTCCTAGCACAGATACGCAGTATTTT.

This chain joins TRBV4-3 and TRBJ1-3; D unresolved. Germline loops: CDR1 LGHNA, CDR2 YSLEER. Trimming cost V 1 base and J 4 bases, with 14 bases left between them. The CDR3 is 16 amino acids. CDR3 DNA: TGCGCCAGCAGCCAAGCCCTAAGGACTGAAGGAAACACCATATATTTT. This sequence encodes CASSQALRTEGNTIYF.

This chain connects TRBV15 to TRBJ1-1; D unresolved. V lost 0 bases, J lost 5 bases, and 10 bases lay in between. The CDR3 length is 14 residues. CDR1 and CDR2 from the germline V gene are LNHNV and YYDKDF (reference sequence). The CDR3 coding sequence is TGTGCCACCAGCAGAGATTTTGCGGGGACTGAAGCTTTCTTT. Translated: CATSRDFAGTEAFF. Filled out from reference TRBV15 and TRBJ1-1, the complete variable domain reads DAMVIQNPRYQVTQFGKPVTLSCSQTLNHNVMYWYQQKSSQAPKLLFHYYDKDFNNEADTPDNFQSRRPNTSFCFLDIRSPGLGDTAMYLCATSRDFAGTEAFFGQGTRLTVV.

This clone has a handful of counts. CDR3 nucleotides: TGTGCCAGCAGGCAGGGAAGAGATTCACCCCTCCACTTT. Translating gives CASRQGRDSPLHF. V and J are TRBV6-5 and TRBJ1-6; tentative D call: TRBD1 (5 bases). The CDR3 totals 13 residues. Germline CDR1 reads MNHEY; CDR2 reads SVGAGI. Deletions cut 6 bases from V and 8 bases from J, with 11 bases between.

V and J are TRBV4-3 and TRBJ2-3; TRBD2 is a possible D gene (5 bases). The CDR3 contains 13 residues. The V and J ends lost 2 bases and 6 bases respectively, with 9 bases between them. Germline values: CDR1 LGHNA, CDR2 YSLEER. The DNA for the CDR3 is TGCGCCAGCAGCCAAAGGACTGACGATACGCAGTATTTT. Residues: CASSQRTDDTQYF.

The chain employs TRBV5-1 and TRBJ2-3, with 7 positions matching TRBD2. This CDR3 has 14 amino acids. Per the germline V gene, CDR1 is SGHRS and CDR2 is YFSETQ. The V segment lost 4 bases and the J segment 4 bases; nucleotides outside the gene matches: 6. The chain's CDR3 is CASSIGTTPDTQYF. For the CDR3, the DNA is TGCGCCAGCAGCATCGGGACTACCCCAGATACGCAGTATTTT. The full variable domain, completed using reference TRBV5-1 and TRBJ2-3, is KAGVTQTPRYLIKTRGQQVTLSCSPISGHRSVSWYQQTPGQGLQFLFEYFSETQRNKGNFPGRFSGRQFSNSRSEMNVSTLELGDSALYLCASSIGTTPDTQYFGPGTRLTVL.

The chain has TRBV7-2 and TRBJ2-1; D ambiguous. Between the trimmed V and J ends, which lost 4 bases and 2 bases, there was a span of 9 bases. This CDR3 has 14 amino acids. Germline V CDR1 and CDR2: SGHTA, FQGNSA. Written as DNA, the CDR3 is TGTGCCAGCAGCTCAACGACCCCCTACAATGAGCAGTTCTTC. This sequence encodes CASSSTTPYNEQFF. Drawing the rest from reference TRBV7-2 and TRBJ2-1, the complete variable domain is GAGVSQSPSNKVTEKGKDVELRCDPISGHTALYWYRQSLGQGLEFLIYFQGNSAPDKSGLPSDRFSAERTGGSVSTLTIQRTQQEDSAVYLCASSSTTPYNEQFFGPGTRLTVL.

The chain recombines TRBV28 with TRBJ2-5, with D unclear. Trimming cost V 2 bases and J 5 bases, with 9 bases left between them. CDR3 length equals 13 residues. Germline V gene lookup returns CDR1 MDHEN and CDR2 SYDVKM. CDR3 sequence (DNA): TGTGCCAGCAGTTTACCGCCAGTTGAGACCCAGTACTTC. Its protein is CASSLPPVETQYF. The variable domain in full, with the rest retrieved from reference TRBV28 and TRBJ2-5, is DVKVTQSSRYLVKRTGEKVFLECVQDMDHENMFWYRQDPGLGLRLIYFSYDVKMKEKGDIPEGYSVSREKKERFSLILESASTNQTSMYLCASSLPPVETQYFGPGTRLLVL.

This chain connects TRBV7-2 to TRBJ1-1; D is uncertain. Trimming took 3 bases from V and 2 from J, leaving 16 bases between them. Germline V gene lookup returns CDR1 SGHTA and CDR2 FQGNSA. This CDR3 contains 16 residues. CDR3: CASSLVRRAVNTEAFF. The CDR3 nucleotides read TGTGCCAGCAGCTTGGTCCGGAGGGCGGTAAACACTGAAGCTTTCTTT.

This chain connects TRBV5-6 to TRBJ1-1, with 8 bases matching TRBD1. CDR1 is SGHDT, CDR2 YYEEEE, per germline. The length of the CDR3 is 14 residues. V lost 5 bases, J lost 4 bases, and 7 bases stayed unmatched. Written as DNA, the CDR3 is TGTGCCAGCAGGCGACAGGGGTGGGGCACTGAAGCTTTCTTT. This gives the protein CASRRQGWGTEAFF. Together with reference TRBV5-6 and TRBJ1-1, the CDR3 gives the full variable domain: DAGVTQSPTHLIKTRGQQVTLRCSPKSGHDTVSWYQQALGQGPQFIFQYYEEEERQRGNFPDRFSGHQFPNYSSELNVNALLLGDSALYLCASRRQGWGTEAFFGQGTRLTVV.

The genes are TRBV7-6 and TRBJ2-3; maybe TRBD2 (6 bases). The V and J ends lost 3 bases and 1 base respectively, with 14 bases between them. The V gene's germline CDR1 is SGHVS and CDR2 FNYEAQ. This CDR3 has 16 residues. The CDR3 nucleotides are TGTGCCAGCAGCTTCCAGGGCGGGACGGGCACAGATACGCAGTATTTT. Translating it yields CASSFQGGTGTDTQYF.

The chain couples TRBV30 to TRBJ2-7, with 9 nucleotides matching TRBD2. After removal of 0 bases from V and 3 bases from J, the junction contained 3 bases not matched to a gene. Germline loops: CDR1 GTSNPN, CDR2 SVGIG (reference sequence). CDR3 length: 14 amino acids. CDR3 in amino acids: CAWSVGTSNYEQYF. The CDR3 coding sequence is TGTGCCTGGAGTGTTGGGACTAGCAACTACGAGCAGTACTTC.

The chain has TRBV7-9 and TRBJ2-1, with a tentative D call TRBD2 (5 bases). CDR3 length: 15 residues. Trimming took 5 bases from V and 0 from J, leaving 11 bases between them. From germline, CDR1 is SEHNR and CDR2 FQNEAQ (reference sequence). The CDR3 protein is CASSPTGISYNEQFF. The CDR3 nucleotides read TGTGCCAGCAGCCCGACGGGAATCTCCTACAATGAGCAGTTCTTC.

CDR3 sequence: CASRSGTSGGLYEQYF. In DNA, the CDR3 is TGTGCCAGCAGATCCGGGACTAGCGGGGGATTGTACGAGCAGTACTTC. The V call is TRBV5-4, the J call TRBJ2-7; 14 bases agree with TRBD2. The CDR3 has 16 amino acids. Per germline, CDR1 SGHNT and CDR2 YYREEE (reference sequence). The V and J ends lost 5 bases and 4 bases, in that order; junction bases with no gene match: 8.

The rearrangement joins TRBV2 to TRBJ2-2; TRBD1 or TRBD2 may be the D gene (5 bases each). In germline, CDR1 is SNHLY, CDR2 FYNNEI. The V end was cut by 5 bases, the J end by 0 bases, with 13 bases between. CDR3 length equals 16 residues. DNA for the CDR3: TGTGCCAGCAGTTTGTCTGGGGGTCCGAACACCGGGGAGCTGTTTTTT. It translates to CASSLSGGPNTGELFF.

The V call is TRBV4-2, the J call TRBJ2-3, with D tentatively TRBD1 (6 bases). Trimming removed 0 bases at V and 0 bases at J, with 7 bases between. CDR1 LGHNA and CDR2 YNFKEQ come from the germline V gene. The CDR3 length is 15 residues. The CDR3 sequence: CASSQDGQSTDTQYF. CDR3 nucleotides: TGTGCCAGCAGCCAAGATGGACAGAGCACAGATACGCAGTATTTT.

V gene TRBV2 combines with J gene TRBJ1-1; no reliable D call. This CDR3 comprises 13 residues. CDR1 is SNHLY, CDR2 FYNNEI, per germline. V was shortened by 5 bases and J by 3 bases, with 10 bases between the two germline ends. The CDR3 DNA sequence: TGTGCCAGCAGTAAAACAAGGGACACTGAAGCTTTCTTT. Protein product: CASSKTRDTEAFF.

This chain links TRBV10-1 with TRBJ2-1; TRBD2 matches at 8 bases. Germline assignment: CDR1 WNHNN and CDR2 SYGVQD (reference sequence). The CDR3 has 13 residues. V shed 7 bases and J 4 bases; nucleotides not matched to a gene: 3. Here the CDR3 DNA reads TGCGCCAGCAATAGCGGGGCATACAATGAGCAGTTCTTC. Its translation: CASNSGAYNEQFF.

The chain uses TRBV10-2 and TRBJ1-1; D gene ambiguous. In germline, CDR1 is WSHSY, CDR2 SAAADI. V was clipped by 2 bases and J by 6 bases, with 13 bases between them. The CDR3 extends over 14 amino acids. The CDR3 DNA follows: TGCGCCAGCAGTGAGGCAGGTCAGGTAGCTGAAGCTTTCTTT. Translated: CASSEAGQVAEAFF.